The 5 T cell receptor beta chains in this list originate from one sample, sequenced in a study of Tregs in tolerant kidney transplant recipients. The table came from immunoSEQ multiplex PCR; TCRdb's copy has only in-frame clones and leaves some out. The sample yields 100,000 to 150,000 clones, roughly nine tenths seen once. Sequenced: CD4+ T cells from blood. Receptors were obtained from a human donor in good health.

The J gene is TRBJ2-3, the V gene TRBV5-6, with 10 positions matching TRBD2. Germline V lookup: CDR1 SGHDT, CDR2 YYEEEE. The CDR3 loop spans 15 amino acids. Germline trimming cut 6 bases from V and 5 bases from J; bases unmatched to any gene: 9. The CDR3 region is CASTPTSGDRDTQYF. The CDR3 DNA is TGTGCCAGCACCCCAACTAGCGGGGATAGAGATACGCAGTATTTT.

The CDR3: CASSLQNSGANVLTF. The CDR3, as DNA: TGTGCCAGCTCACTACAGAACTCTGGGGCCAACGTCCTGACTTTC. The gene calls are TRBV18 and TRBJ2-6; no clear D. The CDR3 is made up of 15 amino acids. V dropped 4 bases and J dropped 0 bases, with 7 bases sitting between them. Germline values: CDR1 KGHSH, CDR2 LQKENI. The full variable domain, rest sourced from reference TRBV18 and TRBJ2-6, is NAGVMQNPRHLVRRRGQEARLRCSPMKGHSHVYWYRQLPEEGLKFMVYLQKENIIDESGMPKERFSAEFPKEGPSILRIQQVVRGDSAAYFCASSLQNSGANVLTFGAGSRLTVL.

This clone was observed a single time. V and J are TRBV5-1 and TRBJ2-7; tentative D call: TRBD1 (6 bases). Germline loops: CDR1 SGHRS, CDR2 YFSETQ. Trimming shortened V by 0 bases and J by 5 bases, and 15 bases separated the two germline ends. The CDR3 consists of 15 residues. The DNA of the CDR3 is TGCGCCAGCAGCTTGGCCCCAGGGGCTGCGAACGAGCAGTACTTC. It translates to CASSLAPGAANEQYF.

V usage is TRBV18 and J usage is TRBJ2-5; unclear D gene. The CDR3 spans 15 residues. Germline CDR1 KGHSH, CDR2 LQKENI. Trimming shortened V by 3 bases and J by 2 bases, and 13 bases separated the two germline ends. The CDR3 region has the DNA TGTGCCAGCTCACCTCTCAAGGGCGGACAAGAGACCCAGTACTTC. This translates into CASSPLKGGQETQYF.

The gene calls are TRBV25-1 and TRBJ2-5, with 9 bases that match TRBD2. CDR3 length: 16 residues. Trimming removed 1 base from V and 4 bases from J; junction bases left unmatched: 7. The germline CDR1 and CDR2 sequences are MGHDK and SYGVNS. The CDR3 is CASSELGREGGETQYF. The CDR3 DNA follows: TGTGCCAGCAGTGAATTAGGGCGGGAGGGCGGAGAGACCCAGTACTTC.